The source of this T cell receptor beta chain is a study of blood T cell repertoires in COVID-19. About the study: The United States, Italy and Spain were the sources of the acute and convalescent COVID-19 samples.

The germline gives CDR1 SEHNR, CDR2 FQNEAQ (reference sequence). The CDR3 sequence is 13 residues long. Trimming left V 4 bases short and J 2 bases short, with 9 bases between. The protocol was immunoSEQ multiplex PCR, while the TCRdb copy is restricted to in-frame clones and leaves out a portion. The top ten hold 2% to 2.5% of the sample, which has 300,000 or so clones, roughly 92% seen once. The chain is built from TRBV7-9 and TRBJ2-7; D is possibly TRBD2 (6 bases). Sequencing input: peripheral blood. The TCR sequence derives from a woman in her 30s with COVID-19, enrolled during active disease. CDR3 in amino acids: CASSSREAYEQYF. Written as DNA, the CDR3 is TGTGCCAGCAGCTCCAGGGAGGCCTACGAGCAGTACTTC.